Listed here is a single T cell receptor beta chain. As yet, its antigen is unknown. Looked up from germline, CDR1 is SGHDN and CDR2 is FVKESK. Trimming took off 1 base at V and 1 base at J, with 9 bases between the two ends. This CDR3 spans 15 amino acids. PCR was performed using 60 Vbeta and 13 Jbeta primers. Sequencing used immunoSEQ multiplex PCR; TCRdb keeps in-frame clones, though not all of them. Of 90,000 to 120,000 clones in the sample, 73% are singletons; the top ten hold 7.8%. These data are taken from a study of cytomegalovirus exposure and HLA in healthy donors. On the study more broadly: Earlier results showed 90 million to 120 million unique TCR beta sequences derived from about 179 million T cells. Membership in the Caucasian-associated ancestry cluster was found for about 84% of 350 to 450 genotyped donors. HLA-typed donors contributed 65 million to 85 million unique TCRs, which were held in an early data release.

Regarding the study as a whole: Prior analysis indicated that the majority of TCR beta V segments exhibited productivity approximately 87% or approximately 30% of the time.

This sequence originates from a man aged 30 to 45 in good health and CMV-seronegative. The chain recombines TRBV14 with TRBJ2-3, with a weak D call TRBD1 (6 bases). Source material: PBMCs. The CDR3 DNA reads TGTGCCAGCAGCCAAGTAAACAGGGGCACAGATACGCAGTATTTT. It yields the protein CASSQVNRGTDTQYF.